This T cell receptor beta chain comes out of a study of patients and donors after allogeneic stem cell transplantation (TCRdb year 2020). The library was generated by RT-PCR. Sequenced on a NextSeq 550. The public reads were run again by TCRdb, first through fastp at Q25 and then through MiXCR, and only productive beta chains were kept. Identical CDR3 protein sequences are pooled into one entry, listed with their most common genes and DNA. The sample includes about 960,000 distinct CDR3 sequences, with 18% observed a single time. 5.5% to 6.5% of the sample belongs to the ten largest clones. From its cysteine to its phenylalanine, the CDR3 spans 15 amino acids. CDR3 DNA is the only sequence kept; it has 45 bases, read in frame from the first base. V sheds 5 bases and J sheds 0 bases, leaving 14 bases between their ends. This clonotype has only a few counts. No cognate antigen has been identified for it. Base qualities are not recorded, but no much larger clone differs from it by a single base.

The rearranged segments are TRBV12-3 or TRBV12-4 and TRBJ2-7; the D gene is possibly TRBD1 or TRBD2, each agreeing over 5 bases. Source material: blood, either unsorted or a sorted T cell fraction (not recorded which). The receptor comes from a human donor who was either an allogeneic HSCT recipient or a stem cell or donor lymphocyte infusion donor (not recorded which). It is not recorded whose cells these are; they may come from a transplant donor. The CDR3 reads as follows: CASSPRGDLSYEQYF. The bases read TGTGCCAGCAGTCCCCGGGGCGACCTCTCCTACGAGCAGTACTTC.